Below, one TCR beta chain is given with its context. The entry originates in a study of blood T cell repertoires in COVID-19. The CDR3 spans 11 residues. Trimming removed 10 bases at V and 4 bases at J, with 10 bases between. From germline, CDR1 is MDHEN and CDR2 SYDVKM. Authors' methods: Estimation of nucleated cell counts relied on the amplification of reference gene primers. Here immunoSEQ multiplex PCR was the method, and the copy in TCRdb shows in-frame clones only, minus some. That table is the source of V, J and clone size, and D and trimming were worked out from the DNA. The sample holds 95,000 to 110,000 clones, 90% to 95% seen once.

Sequenced sample: peripheral blood. The J gene is TRBJ1-2, the V gene TRBV28; D not certain. This TCR derives from a human donor in a cohort sampled during active COVID-19. CDR3 in DNA: TGTGCCACTGGCGGAGGCTATGGCTACACCTTC. Translation: CATGGGYGYTF.